This TCR beta chain was documented in a study of beta chain features in type 1 diabetes. Study information: The study examined around 98,000,000 sorted cells across all samples.

Expressed TCRB transcripts were sequenced because the entire RNA isolate underwent reverse transcription. TCRdb's copy holds only in-frame clones and misses some; the assay was immunoSEQ multiplex PCR. This sample has 500,000 to 700,000 clones, with about a sixth found just once. Germline CDR1 MDHEN, CDR2 SYDVKM. V gave up 6 bases and J gave up 8 bases, with 25 bases separating them. This CDR3 contains 17 residues. The sequence was obtained from a man younger than 35 in good health. Sequenced sample: naive CD4+ T cells from blood. The chain couples TRBV28 to TRBJ1-4; the D gene is possibly TRBD1 (6 bases). The CDR3 here is CASSRGSRLRGGEKLFF. CDR3 in DNA: TGTGCCAGCAGCCGCGGGTCCCGGTTAAGGGGGGGCGAAAAACTGTTTTTT.